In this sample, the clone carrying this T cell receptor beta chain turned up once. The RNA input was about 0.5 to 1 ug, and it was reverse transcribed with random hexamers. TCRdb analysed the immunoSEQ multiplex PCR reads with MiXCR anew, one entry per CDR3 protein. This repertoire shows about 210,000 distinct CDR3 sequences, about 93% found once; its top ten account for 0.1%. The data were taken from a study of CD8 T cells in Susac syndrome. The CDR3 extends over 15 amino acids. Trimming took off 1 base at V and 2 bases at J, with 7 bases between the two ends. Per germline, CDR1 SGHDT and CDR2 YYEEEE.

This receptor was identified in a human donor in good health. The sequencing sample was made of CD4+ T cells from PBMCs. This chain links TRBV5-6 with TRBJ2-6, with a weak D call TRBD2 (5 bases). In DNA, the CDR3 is TGTGCCAGCAGCTTGCGGAGGACTGGGGCCAACGTCCTGACTTTC. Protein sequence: CASSLRRTGANVLTF. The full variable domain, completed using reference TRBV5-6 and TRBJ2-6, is DAGVTQSPTHLIKTRGQQVTLRCSPKSGHDTVSWYQQALGQGPQFIFQYYEEEERQRGNFPDRFSGHQFPNYSSELNVNALLLGDSALYLCASSLRRTGANVLTFGAGSRLTVL.